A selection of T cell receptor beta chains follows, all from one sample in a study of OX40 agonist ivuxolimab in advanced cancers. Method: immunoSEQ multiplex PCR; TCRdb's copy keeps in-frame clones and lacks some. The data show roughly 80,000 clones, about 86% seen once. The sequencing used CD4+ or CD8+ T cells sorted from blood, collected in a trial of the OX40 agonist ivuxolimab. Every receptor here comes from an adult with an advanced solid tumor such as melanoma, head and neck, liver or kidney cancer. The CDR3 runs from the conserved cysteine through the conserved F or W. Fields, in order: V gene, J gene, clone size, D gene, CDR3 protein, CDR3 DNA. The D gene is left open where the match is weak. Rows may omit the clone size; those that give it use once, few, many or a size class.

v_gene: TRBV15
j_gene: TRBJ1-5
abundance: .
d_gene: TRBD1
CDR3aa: CATSMDRASNQPQHF
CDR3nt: TGTGCCACCAGCATGGACAGGGCGAGCAATCAGCCCCAGCATTTT

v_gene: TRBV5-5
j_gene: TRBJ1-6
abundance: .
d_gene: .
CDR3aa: CASSLEQGNNSPLHF
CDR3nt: TGTGCCAGCAGCTTGGAGCAGGGAAATAATTCACCCCTCCACTTT

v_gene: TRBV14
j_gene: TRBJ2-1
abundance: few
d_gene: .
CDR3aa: CASSQFAGNEQFF
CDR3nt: TGTGCCAGCAGCCAATTTGCTGGGAATGAGCAGTTCTTC

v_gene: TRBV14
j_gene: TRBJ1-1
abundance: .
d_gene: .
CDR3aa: CASSQVSMNTEAFF
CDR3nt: TGTGCCAGCAGCCAAGTTTCAATGAACACTGAAGCTTTCTTT

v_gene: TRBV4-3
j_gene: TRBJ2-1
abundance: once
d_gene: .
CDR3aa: CASSQGPGPYNEQFF
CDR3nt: TGCGCCAGCAGCCAAGGTCCGGGACCCTACAATGAGCAGTTCTTC

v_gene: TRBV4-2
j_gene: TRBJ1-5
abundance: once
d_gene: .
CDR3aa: CASSAKQGRQPQHF
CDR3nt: TGTGCCAGCAGTGCAAAACAGGGAAGGCAGCCCCAGCATTTT

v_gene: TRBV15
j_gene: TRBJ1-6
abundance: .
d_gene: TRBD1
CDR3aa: CATSRRTGNNSPLHF
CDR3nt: TGTGCCACCAGCAGGAGGACAGGGAATAATTCACCCCTCCACTTT

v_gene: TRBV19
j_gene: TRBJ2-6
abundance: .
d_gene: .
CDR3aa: CASSVVWGSGANVLTF
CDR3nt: TGTGCCAGTAGCGTTGTTTGGGGCTCTGGGGCCAACGTCCTGACTTTC

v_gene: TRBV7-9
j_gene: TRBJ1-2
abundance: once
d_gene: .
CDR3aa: CASSLDLFNPGYGYTF
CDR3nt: TGTGCCAGCAGCTTAGATTTGTTCAACCCGGGCTATGGCTACACCTTC

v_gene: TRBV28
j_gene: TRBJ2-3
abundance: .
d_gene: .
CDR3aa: CASSRPPSGGRSTDTQYF
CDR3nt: TGTGCCAGCAGCCGACCCCCCTCGGGGGGCAGGAGCACAGATACGCAGTATTTT

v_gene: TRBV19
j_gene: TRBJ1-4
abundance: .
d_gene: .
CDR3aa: CASSISALSEKLFF
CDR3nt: TGTGCCAGTAGTATCAGTGCGTTAAGTGAAAAACTGTTTTTT

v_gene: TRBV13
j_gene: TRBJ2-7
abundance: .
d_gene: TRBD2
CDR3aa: CASSPGTSGHSYEQYF
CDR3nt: TGTGCCAGCAGCCCCGGGACTAGCGGACACTCCTACGAGCAGTACTTC

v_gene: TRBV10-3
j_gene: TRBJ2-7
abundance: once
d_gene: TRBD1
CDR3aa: CAISFGTGYEQYF
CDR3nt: TGTGCCATCAGTTTTGGGACAGGATACGAGCAGTACTTC

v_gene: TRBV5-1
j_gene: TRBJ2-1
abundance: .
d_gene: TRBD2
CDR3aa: CASSAGLAGQEQFF
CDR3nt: TGCGCCAGCAGCGCCGGACTAGCGGGGCAAGAACAGTTCTTC

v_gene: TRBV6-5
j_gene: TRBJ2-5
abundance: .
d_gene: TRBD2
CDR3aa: CASSYSGGETQYF
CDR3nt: TGTGCCAGCAGTTACTCGGGGGGGGAGACCCAGTACTTC

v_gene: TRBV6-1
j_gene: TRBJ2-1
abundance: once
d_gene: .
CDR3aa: CASHTTNTGTNEQFF
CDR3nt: TGTGCCAGCCATACGACCAATACAGGGACAAATGAGCAGTTCTTC

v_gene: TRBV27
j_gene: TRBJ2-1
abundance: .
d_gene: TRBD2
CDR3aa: CASSWASGSYEQFF
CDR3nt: TGTGCCAGCAGCTGGGCTAGCGGGAGCTATGAGCAGTTCTTC

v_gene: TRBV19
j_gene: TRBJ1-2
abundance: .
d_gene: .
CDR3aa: CASGNHNYGYTF
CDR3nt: TGTGCCAGTGGAAACCATAACTATGGCTACACCTTC

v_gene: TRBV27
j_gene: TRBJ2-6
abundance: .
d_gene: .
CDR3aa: CASSFGYGANVLTF
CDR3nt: TGTGCCAGCAGTTTTGGGTACGGGGCCAACGTCCTGACTTTC

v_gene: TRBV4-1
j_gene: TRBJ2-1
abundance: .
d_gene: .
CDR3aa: CASSQWAGRNNEQFF
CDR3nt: TGCGCCAGCAGCCAATGGGCGGGGCGAAACAATGAGCAGTTCTTC

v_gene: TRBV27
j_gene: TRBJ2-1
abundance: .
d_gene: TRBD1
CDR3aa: CASSPGQGNEQFF
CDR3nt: TGTGCCAGCAGTCCGGGACAGGGCAATGAGCAGTTCTTC

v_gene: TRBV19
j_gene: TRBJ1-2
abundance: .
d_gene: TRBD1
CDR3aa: CASSDEQGDGGYTF
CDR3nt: TGTGCCAGTAGTGACGAACAGGGGGATGGTGGCTACACCTTC

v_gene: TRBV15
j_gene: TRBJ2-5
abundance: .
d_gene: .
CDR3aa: CATSRDRSLETQYF
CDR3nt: TGTGCCACCAGCAGAGATCGATCCCTAGAGACCCAGTACTTC

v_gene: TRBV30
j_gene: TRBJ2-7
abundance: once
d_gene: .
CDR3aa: CAWRPSNYAYEQYF
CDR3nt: TGTGCCTGGAGGCCATCGAACTACGCCTACGAGCAGTACTTC

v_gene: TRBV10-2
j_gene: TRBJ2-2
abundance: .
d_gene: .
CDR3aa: CASRRGLTGELFF
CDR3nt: TGCGCCAGCAGACGGGGCCTTACCGGGGAGCTGTTTTTT

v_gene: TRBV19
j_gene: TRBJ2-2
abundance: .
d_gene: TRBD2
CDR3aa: CASSRLAGFVTGELFF
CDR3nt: TGTGCCAGTAGCCGACTAGCGGGGTTCGTCACCGGGGAGCTGTTTTTT

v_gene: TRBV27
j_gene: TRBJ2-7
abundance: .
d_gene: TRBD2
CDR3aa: CASSELAATYEQYF
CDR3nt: TGTGCCAGCAGCGAACTAGCGGCAACCTACGAGCAGTACTTC

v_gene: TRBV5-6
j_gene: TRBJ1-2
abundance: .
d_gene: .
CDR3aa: CASSSFTGNYGYTF
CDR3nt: TGTGCCAGCAGCTCCTTTACAGGGAACTATGGCTACACCTTC

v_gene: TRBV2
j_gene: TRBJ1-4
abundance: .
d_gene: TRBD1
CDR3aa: CASEGQGARVTNEKLFF
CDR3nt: TGTGCCAGCGAGGGACAGGGGGCGAGGGTAACTAATGAAAAACTGTTTTTT

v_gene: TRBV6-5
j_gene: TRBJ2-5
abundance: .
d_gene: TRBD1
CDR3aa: CASSYSTGQGLETQYF
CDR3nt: TGTGCCAGCAGTTACTCGACAGGACAGGGATTGGAGACCCAGTACTTC

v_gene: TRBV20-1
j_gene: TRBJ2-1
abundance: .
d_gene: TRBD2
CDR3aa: CSARDSGSAFF
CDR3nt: TGCAGTGCTAGAGATAGCGGGAGCGCGTTCTTC

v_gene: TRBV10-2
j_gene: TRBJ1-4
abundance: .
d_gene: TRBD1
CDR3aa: CASSRQGVAEKLFF
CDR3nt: TGCGCCAGCAGTCGACAGGGAGTGGCTGAAAAACTGTTTTTT

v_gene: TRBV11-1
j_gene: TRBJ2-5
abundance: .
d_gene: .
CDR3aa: CASSPHRGGNGRETQYF
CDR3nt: TGTGCCAGCAGCCCCCATAGGGGGGGGAATGGAAGGGAGACCCAGTACTTC

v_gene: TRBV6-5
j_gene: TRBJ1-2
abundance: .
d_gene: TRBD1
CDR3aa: CAAGGGGQGAYGYTF
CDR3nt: TGTGCCGCGGGAGGAGGGGGACAGGGGGCATATGGCTACACCTTC

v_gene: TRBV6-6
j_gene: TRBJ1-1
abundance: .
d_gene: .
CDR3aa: CASSFTNTEAFF
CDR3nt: TGTGCCAGCAGTTTTACGAACACTGAAGCTTTCTTT

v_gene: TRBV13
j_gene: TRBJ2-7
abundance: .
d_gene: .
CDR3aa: CASSPGQGAYEQYF
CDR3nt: TGTGCCAGCAGCCCCGGCCAAGGGGCCTACGAGCAGTACTTC

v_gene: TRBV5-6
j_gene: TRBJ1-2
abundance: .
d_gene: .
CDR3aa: CASSSGLYGYTF
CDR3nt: TGTGCCAGCAGCTCTGGGTTGTATGGCTACACCTTC

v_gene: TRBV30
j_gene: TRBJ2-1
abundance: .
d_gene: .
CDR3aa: CAWSPKERRAGPYNEQFF
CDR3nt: TGTGCCTGGAGTCCTAAGGAGAGAAGGGCAGGGCCCTACAATGAGCAGTTCTTC

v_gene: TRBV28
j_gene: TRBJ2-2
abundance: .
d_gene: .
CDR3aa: CASSLPGTGELFF
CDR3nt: TGTGCCAGCAGTTTACCAGGCACCGGGGAGCTGTTTTTT

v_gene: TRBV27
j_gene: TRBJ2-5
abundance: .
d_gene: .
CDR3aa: CASSLHQTPETQYF
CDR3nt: TGTGCCAGCAGTTTGCACCAGACTCCAGAGACCCAGTACTTC

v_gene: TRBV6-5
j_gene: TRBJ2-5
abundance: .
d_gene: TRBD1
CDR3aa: CASTTGDTETQYF
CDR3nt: TGTGCCAGTACGACAGGGGATACGGAGACCCAGTACTTC

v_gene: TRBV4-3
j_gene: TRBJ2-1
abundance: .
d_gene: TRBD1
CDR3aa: CASSQDVGTASYNEQFF
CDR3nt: TGCGCCAGCAGCCAAGATGTAGGGACAGCATCCTACAATGAGCAGTTCTTC

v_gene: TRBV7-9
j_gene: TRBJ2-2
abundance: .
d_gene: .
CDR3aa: CASSLNPNWNTGELFF
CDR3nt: TGTGCCAGCAGCTTAAACCCAAACTGGAACACCGGGGAGCTGTTTTTT

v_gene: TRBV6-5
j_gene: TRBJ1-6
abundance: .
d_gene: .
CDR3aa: CASSSSGNNSPLHF
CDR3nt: TGTGCCAGCAGTTCCTCCGGGAATAATTCACCCCTCCACTTT

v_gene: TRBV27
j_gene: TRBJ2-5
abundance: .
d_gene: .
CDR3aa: CASSITRGSVQETQYF
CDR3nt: TGTGCCAGCAGTATAACTCGGGGCTCCGTCCAAGAGACCCAGTACTTC

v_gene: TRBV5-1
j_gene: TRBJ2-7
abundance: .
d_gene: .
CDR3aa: CASSLELRVLAYEQYF
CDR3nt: TGCGCCAGCAGCTTGGAGTTGAGGGTTTTGGCCTACGAGCAGTACTTC

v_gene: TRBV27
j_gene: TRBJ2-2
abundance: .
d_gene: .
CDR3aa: CASSLARQLNTGELFF
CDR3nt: TGTGCCAGCAGTTTAGCCCGACAGTTAAACACCGGGGAGCTGTTTTTT

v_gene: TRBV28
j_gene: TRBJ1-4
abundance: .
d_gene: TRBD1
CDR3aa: CASSGDRARNEKLFF
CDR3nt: TGTGCCAGCAGCGGAGACAGGGCCCGGAATGAAAAACTGTTTTTT

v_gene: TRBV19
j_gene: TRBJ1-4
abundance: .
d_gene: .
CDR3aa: CASRVRALPNEKLFF
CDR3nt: TGTGCCAGCCGGGTTCGGGCCCTACCTAATGAAAAACTGTTTTTT

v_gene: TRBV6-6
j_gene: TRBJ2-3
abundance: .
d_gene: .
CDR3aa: CASSPGLGTDTQYF
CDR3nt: TGTGCCAGCAGCCCCGGTCTGGGTACAGATACGCAGTATTTT

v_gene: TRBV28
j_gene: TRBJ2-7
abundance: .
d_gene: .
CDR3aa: CASSLPVVPYEQYF
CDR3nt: TGTGCCAGCAGTCTCCCTGTAGTTCCCTACGAGCAGTACTTC

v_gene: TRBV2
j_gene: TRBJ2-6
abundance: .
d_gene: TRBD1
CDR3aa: CASSENRGPGSGANVLTF
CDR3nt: TGTGCCAGCAGTGAAAACAGGGGACCTGGATCTGGGGCCAACGTCCTGACTTTC

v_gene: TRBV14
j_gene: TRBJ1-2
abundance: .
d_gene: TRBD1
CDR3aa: CASSHRDRRLYGYTF
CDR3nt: TGTGCCAGCAGCCATAGGGACAGGCGCCTATATGGCTACACCTTC

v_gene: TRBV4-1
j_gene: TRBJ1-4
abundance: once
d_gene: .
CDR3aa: CASSQGTATNEKLFF
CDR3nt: TGCGCCAGCAGCCAAGGGACAGCAACTAATGAAAAACTGTTTTTT

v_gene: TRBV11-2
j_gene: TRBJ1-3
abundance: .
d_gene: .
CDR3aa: CASSFPGLGNTIYF
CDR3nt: TGTGCCAGCAGCTTTCCAGGGCTTGGAAACACCATATATTTT